A single sample is the source of the 11 T cell receptor beta chains below, sequenced in a study of control samples from healthy donors and cancer patients. Assay used: immunoSEQ multiplex PCR; TCRdb lists only in-frame clones, some missing. The profile covers 100,000 to 150,000 clones, with over 75% appearing a single time and around 1.8% taken by the ten largest. Material: blood. These receptor sequences come from a man between 18 and 29 years old in good health.

In nucleotides, the CDR3 is TGTGCCAGCAGCCCAGAAGGGAATGAGCAGTTCTTC. It is translated as CASSPEGNEQFF. The chain has TRBV7-3 and TRBJ2-1; D call uncertain. Trimming removed 5 bases from V and 7 bases from J, with 9 bases in between. This CDR3 contains 12 residues. The germline V gene has CDR1 SGHTA and CDR2 FQGTGA.

This clone was recorded only once. The chain employs TRBV5-1 and TRBJ2-1; 7 positions agree with TRBD2. The CDR3 sequence is 14 residues long. The V and J ends lost 4 bases and 1 base, in that order; junction bases with no gene match: 2. Germline CDR1 reads SGHRS; CDR2 reads YFSETQ. The CDR3 DNA reads as TGCGCCAGCAGCGGAGCGGGATCCTACAATGAGCAGTTCTTC. Its translation is CASSGAGSYNEQFF.

The chain links TRBV5-1 to TRBJ2-2; tentatively, D is TRBD1 (5 bases). Trimming took off 0 bases at V and 2 bases at J, with 8 bases between the two ends. The CDR3 has 15 residues. Germline CDR1 and CDR2: SGHRS and YFSETQ. CDR3 loop: CASSLGQINTGELFF. The CDR3, as DNA: TGCGCCAGCAGCTTGGGACAGATAAACACCGGGGAGCTGTTTTTT.

The V gene is TRBV4-1, the J gene TRBJ2-3; D ambiguous. Trimming shortened V by 2 bases and J by 4 bases, and 10 bases separated the two germline ends. The CDR3 extends over 14 amino acids. Looked up from germline, CDR1 is MGHRA and CDR2 is YSYEKL. CDR3 DNA: TGCGCCAGCAGCCAAAATCGAGGCCCAGATACGCAGTATTTT. Translating it yields CASSQNRGPDTQYF.

This chain uses TRBV19 with TRBJ1-1; D is undetermined. In germline, CDR1 is LNHDA, CDR2 SQIVND (reference sequence). The CDR3 extends over 14 amino acids. Trimming removed 7 bases at V and 0 bases at J, with 12 bases between. The CDR3 DNA reads TGTGCCAGTACTCCCTCCCCCATGAACACTGAAGCTTTCTTT. This codes for CASTPSPMNTEAFF.

The rearrangement joins TRBV24-1 to TRBJ1-2; 10 nucleotides align to TRBD1. This CDR3 is 15 amino acids long. Germline V gene data show CDR1 as KGHDR and CDR2 as SFDVKD. With V trimmed by 5 bases and J by 1 base, 3 bases remained unmatched. CDR3 sequence reads: CATSGGQGGNYGYTF. The CDR3 region has the DNA TGTGCCACCAGTGGCGGACAGGGGGGTAACTATGGCTACACCTTC.

This chain joins TRBV7-6 and TRBJ2-1; the match to TRBD1 covers 7 bases. J was trimmed by 8 bases and V by 3 bases; bases with no gene match: 10. This CDR3 contains 15 residues. Germline V gene lookup returns CDR1 SGHVS and CDR2 FNYEAQ. The CDR3 protein is CASSLFDRVSDEQFF. As DNA, the CDR3 is TGTGCCAGCAGCTTGTTTGACAGGGTATCGGATGAGCAGTTCTTC. Full variable domain (outside the CDR3, taken from reference TRBV7-6 and TRBJ2-1): GAGVSQSPRYKVTKRGQDVALRCDPISGHVSLYWYRQALGQGPEFLTYFNYEAQQDKSGLPNDRFSAERPEGSISTLTIQRTEQRDSAMYRCASSLFDRVSDEQFFGPGTRLTVL.

The J gene is TRBJ2-1, the V gene TRBV18, with 12 positions matching TRBD2. The germline CDR1 and CDR2 sequences are KGHSH and LQKENI. V shed 3 bases, J shed 7 bases, and the junction held 4 bases outside the gene matches. This CDR3 is 15 amino acids long. The DNA of the CDR3 is TGTGCCAGCTCACCTCCTAGCGGGAGGGGGAATGAGCAGTTCTTC. It encodes CASSPPSGRGNEQFF.

The chain couples TRBV7-6 to TRBJ2-3; unclear D gene. Trimming took off 2 bases at V and 4 bases at J, with 4 bases between the two ends. The germline CDR1 and CDR2 sequences are SGHVS and FNYEAQ. This CDR3 spans 12 amino acids. In DNA, the CDR3 is TGTGCCAGCAGCTTACCCGCAGATACGCAGTATTTT. It yields the protein CASSLPADTQYF.

This clone occurred a few times. The V call is TRBV7-2, the J call TRBJ2-7, with D maybe TRBD1 (6 bases). There are 14 residues in the CDR3. Germline V CDR1 and CDR2: SGHTA, FQGNSA. Deletions cut 8 bases from V and 1 base from J, with 15 bases between. Here the CDR3 reads CASRGGMGSYEQYF. The DNA of the CDR3 is TGTGCCAGCCGTGGGGGCATGGGTTCCTACGAGCAGTACTTC.

This clone was recorded once. The gene calls are TRBV27 and TRBJ2-1, with 7 nucleotides matching TRBD2. Germline assignment: CDR1 MNHEY and CDR2 SMNVEV (reference sequence). V trimming: 3 bases; J trimming: 13 bases; junction bases outside the gene matches: 3. The CDR3 is 11 amino acids. The CDR3 sequence is CASSFGLGQFF. The CDR3 bases are TGTGCCAGCAGTTTCGGACTAGGACAGTTCTTC.